This TCR beta chain was recorded in a study of pediatric ulcerative colitis. CDR1 is SGHAT and CDR2 is FQNNGV in the germline V gene. The CDR3 loop spans 17 amino acids. The V segment lost 7 bases and the J segment 3 bases; nucleotides outside the gene matches: 14. The assay was run at survey level. Repertoires were generated with immunoSEQ multiplex PCR, while TCRdb's copy carries only in-frame clones and drops some. This sample has about 5,200 clones, with about 89% found just once. This clone was observed a single time. Source material: blood. The source of this sequence is a boy aged 5-17 years with mild ulcerative colitis. The chain combines TRBV11-2 with TRBJ2-1; 8 bases map to TRBD2. CDR3: CASTHRGGPHHYNEQFF. The CDR3 DNA reads as TGTGCCAGCACCCATCGGGGGGGGCCCCACCACTACAATGAGCAGTTCTTC.